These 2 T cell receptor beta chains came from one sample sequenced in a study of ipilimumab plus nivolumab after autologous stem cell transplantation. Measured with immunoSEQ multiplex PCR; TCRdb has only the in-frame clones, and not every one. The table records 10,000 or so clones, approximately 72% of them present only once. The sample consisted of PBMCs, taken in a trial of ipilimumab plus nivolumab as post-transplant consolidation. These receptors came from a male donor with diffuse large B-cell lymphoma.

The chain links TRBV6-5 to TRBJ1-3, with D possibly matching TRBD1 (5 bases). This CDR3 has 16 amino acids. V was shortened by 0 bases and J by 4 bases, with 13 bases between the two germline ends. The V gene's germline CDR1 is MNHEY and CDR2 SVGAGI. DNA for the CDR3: TGTGCCAGCAGTTACTCCTGGACATTCAGCGGAAACACCATATATTTT. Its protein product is CASSYSWTFSGNTIYF.

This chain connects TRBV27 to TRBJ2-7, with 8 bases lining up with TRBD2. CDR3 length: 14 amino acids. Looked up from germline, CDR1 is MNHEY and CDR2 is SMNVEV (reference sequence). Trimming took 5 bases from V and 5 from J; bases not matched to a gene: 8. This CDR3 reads CASSPPGGRNEQYF. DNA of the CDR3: TGTGCCAGCAGTCCGCCGGGGGGGCGAAACGAGCAGTACTTC.